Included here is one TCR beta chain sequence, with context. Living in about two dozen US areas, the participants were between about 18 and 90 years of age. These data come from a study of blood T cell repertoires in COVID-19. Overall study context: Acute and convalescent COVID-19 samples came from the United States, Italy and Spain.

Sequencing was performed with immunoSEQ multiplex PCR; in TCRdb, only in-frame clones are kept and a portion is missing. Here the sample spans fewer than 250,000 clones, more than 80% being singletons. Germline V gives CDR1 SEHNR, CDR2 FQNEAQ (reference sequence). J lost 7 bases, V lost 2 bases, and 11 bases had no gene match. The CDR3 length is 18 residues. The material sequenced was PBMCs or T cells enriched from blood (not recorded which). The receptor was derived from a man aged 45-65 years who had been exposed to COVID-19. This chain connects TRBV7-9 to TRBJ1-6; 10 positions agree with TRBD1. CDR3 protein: CASSLSGLWGQGNSPLHF. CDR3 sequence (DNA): TGTGCCAGCAGCTTAAGCGGGCTTTGGGGACAGGGGAATTCACCCCTCCACTTT.